These 22 T cell receptor beta chains share one sample of origin, sequenced in a study of identical twins. TCRdb reprocessed the 5' RACE reads via MiXCR and lists one record per CDR3 protein. The repertoire consists of hundreds of thousands of distinct CDR3 sequences, with approximately 18% occurring once and the leading ten covering about an eighth. This sample also appeared in a second study, on T cells expressing NK-cell markers.

The specimen sequenced was PBMCs. These receptors were taken from a woman aged 18-30 years in good health.

The chain joins TRBV7-3 to TRBJ2-2, with D uncertain. V dropped 1 base and J dropped 6 bases, with 6 bases sitting between them. CDR3 length: 13 residues. The germline V gene encodes CDR1 SGHTA and CDR2 FQGTGA. The CDR3 region has the DNA TGTGCCAGCAGCTTAATGTTCTCCGGGGAGCTGTTTTTT. It translates to CASSLMFSGELFF.

The chain has TRBV6-2 or TRBV6-3 and TRBJ2-7; 7 positions match TRBD1. V was pared by 2 bases and J by 5 bases, with 9 bases of the junction left unmatched. This CDR3 contains 15 residues. In germline, CDR1 is MNHEY, CDR2 SVGEGT. CDR3 nucleotides: TGTGCCAGCAGTTACCCCGCACAGGGGTTGAACGAGCAGTACTTC. Its translation is CASSYPAQGLNEQYF.

This clonotype was observed once. This chain connects TRBV18 to TRBJ1-1; no clear D gene. This CDR3 is built from 15 residues. V dropped 3 bases and J dropped 4 bases, with 15 bases sitting between them. Germline V CDR1 and CDR2: KGHSH, LQKENI. The CDR3 nucleotides are TGTGCCAGCTCACCTACGCCGGGTGGCAGCACTGAAGCTTTCTTT. Translating gives CASSPTPGGSTEAFF.

This clonotype has a handful of counts. The CDR3 reads CASSFRFSSGGGELFF. CDR3 nucleotides: TGTGCCAGCAGTTTCAGGTTTTCTAGCGGGGGCGGGGAGCTGTTTTTT. The chain is built from TRBV27 and TRBJ2-2, with 10 bases identical to TRBD2. Germline values: CDR1 MNHEY, CDR2 SMNVEV (reference sequence). The CDR3 loop spans 16 amino acids. With 3 bases clipped from V and 7 bases from J, the junction kept 8 bases outside the gene matches.

This clonotype was detected only a few times. The V call is TRBV6-1, the J call TRBJ1-2, with D possibly TRBD1 on 5 matching bases. CDR1 and CDR2 from the germline V gene are MNHNS and SASEGT. CDR3 length equals 14 residues. Trimming took 7 bases from V and 5 from J, leaving 17 bases between them. CDR3 nucleotide sequence: TGTGCCAGCATCCGGACGCAGGGTGCATATGGCTACACCTTC. It encodes CASIRTQGAYGYTF.

This chain joins TRBV10-3 and TRBJ1-1; TRBD1 matches 9 bases. With V trimmed by 6 bases and J by 5 bases, 4 bases remained unmatched. Germline CDR1 reads ENHRY; CDR2 reads SYGVKD. The CDR3 sequence is 13 residues long. CDR3 residues: CAIREDRGTEAFF. The CDR3 bases are TGTGCCATCAGGGAGGACAGGGGAACTGAAGCTTTCTTT.

This chain connects TRBV6-2 or TRBV6-3 to TRBJ1-1; possibly TRBD1 for D (5 bases). The germline CDR1 and CDR2 sequences are MNHEY and SVGEGT. Between the trimmed V and J ends, which lost 6 bases and 1 base, there was a span of 15 bases. The CDR3 contains 15 residues. This CDR3 is CASRRQEGRNTEAFF. The DNA for the CDR3 is TGTGCCAGCAGGCGCCAGGAGGGGAGGAACACTGAAGCTTTCTTT.

This clonotype was picked up a small number of times. The rearrangement links TRBV7-9 to TRBJ2-3, with TRBD2 matching 7 bases. With V trimmed by 6 bases and J by 3 bases, 9 bases remained unmatched. Germline values: CDR1 SEHNR, CDR2 FQNEAQ (reference sequence). This CDR3 comprises 15 residues. In DNA form, the CDR3 reads TGTGCCAGCAGATCCGGGACTATTATTACAGATACGCAGTATTTT. Translation: CASRSGTIITDTQYF.

V is TRBV10-3 and J is TRBJ2-6, with D tentatively TRBD1 (6 bases). Germline V gene sequence: CDR1 ENHRY, CDR2 SYGVKD. This CDR3 is built from 19 residues. V was cut by 2 bases and J by 0 bases, with 17 bases left in between. Here the CDR3 reads CAISERRGGTLSGANVLTF. CDR3 DNA: TGTGCCATCAGTGAGAGAAGAGGGGGAACCCTCTCTGGGGCCAACGTCCTGACTTTC.

The V gene is TRBV12-3 or TRBV12-4, the J gene TRBJ2-5; the match to TRBD2 covers 7 bases. The CDR3 runs 15 residues. V was pared by 2 bases and J by 5 bases, with 8 bases of the junction left unmatched. The CDR3, as DNA: TGTGCCAGCAGTTTATTAGGGACTAATTCGGAGACCCAGTACTTC. This encodes CASSLLGTNSETQYF.

This rearrangement joins TRBV18 to TRBJ2-7; D ambiguous. CDR3 length: 15 residues. Germline loops: CDR1 KGHSH, CDR2 LQKENI. The germline V and J ends were trimmed by 2 bases and 0 bases, with 11 bases remaining between them. CDR3 sequence (DNA): TGTGCCAGCTCACCAAGACACGGCCTCTCCTACGAGCAGTACTTC. Translation gives CASSPRHGLSYEQYF. Together with reference TRBV18 and TRBJ2-7, the CDR3 gives the full variable domain: NAGVMQNPRHLVRRRGQEARLRCSPMKGHSHVYWYRQLPEEGLKFMVYLQKENIIDESGMPKERFSAEFPKEGPSILRIQQVVRGDSAAYFCASSPRHGLSYEQYFGPGTRLTVT.

This clonotype was detected only a few times. The V gene is TRBV6-1, the J gene TRBJ1-2; 7 bases agree with TRBD1. In germline, CDR1 is MNHNS, CDR2 SASEGT. The CDR3 sequence is 13 residues long. The junction had 9 bases not matched to a gene; V was cut back by 6 bases and J by 8 bases. This CDR3 is CASSPGQVRGYTF. For the CDR3, the DNA is TGTGCCAGCAGCCCCGGACAGGTTAGGGGCTACACCTTC.

This clonotype was seen only a few times. V is TRBV4-3 and J is TRBJ2-1; TRBD1 might be the D (6 bases). The CDR3 is 15 residues long. CDR1 and CDR2 from the germline V gene are LGHNA and YSLEER. Trimming shortened V by 4 bases and J by 4 bases, and 14 bases separated the two germline ends. The CDR3 protein is CASSPQGSPYNEQFF. The CDR3 DNA reads as TGCGCCAGCAGCCCCCAGGGGAGCCCTTACAATGAGCAGTTCTTC.

The rearrangement joins TRBV7-9 to TRBJ2-2; D call uncertain. CDR1 SEHNR and CDR2 FQNEAQ come from the germline V gene (reference sequence). V was cut by 1 base and J by 0 bases, with 12 bases left in between. The CDR3 contains 17 residues. This CDR3 reads CASSLVRQTANTGELFF. The CDR3 region has the DNA TGTGCCAGCAGCTTAGTACGGCAGACCGCGAACACCGGGGAGCTGTTTTTT. Full variable domain (remainder filled in from reference TRBV7-9 and TRBJ2-2): DTGVSQNPRHKITKRGQNVTFRCDPISEHNRLYWYRQTLGQGPEFLTYFQNEAQLEKSRLLSDRFSAERPKGSFSTLEIQRTEQGDSAMYLCASSLVRQTANTGELFFGEGSRLTVL.

A few counts support this clonotype. The chain has TRBV5-1 and TRBJ2-3; D gene unclear. Trimming took off 4 bases at V and 14 bases at J, with 17 bases between the two ends. Germline V gives CDR1 SGHRS, CDR2 YFSETQ. CDR3 length equals 12 residues. The CDR3 region is CASSHTPVYRYF. The CDR3 DNA follows: TGCGCCAGCAGCCATACTCCGGTTTATCGGTATTTT.

V is TRBV15 and J is TRBJ1-1; 9 nucleotides align to TRBD1. V was pared by 5 bases and J by 1 base, with 8 bases of the junction left unmatched. CDR1 LNHNV and CDR2 YYDKDF come from the germline V gene (reference sequence). The CDR3 has 16 amino acids. The CDR3 coding sequence is TGTGCCACCAGCCCAAGGGCGGGACAGGGGAACACTGAAGCTTTCTTT. Residues: CATSPRAGQGNTEAFF.

Only a few counts were recorded for this clonotype. This chain links TRBV20-1 with TRBJ2-7; TRBD1 aligns across 8 bases. The trim removed 0 bases at V and 4 bases at J, leaving 5 bases unmatched. CDR3 length: 14 residues. The germline V gene has CDR1 DFQATT and CDR2 SNEGSKA (reference sequence). This chain's CDR3 is CSARDLQGAYEQYF. The CDR3 nucleotides read TGCAGTGCTAGAGATCTTCAGGGGGCGTACGAGCAGTACTTC.

This clonotype was observed a few times. This chain links TRBV12-3 or TRBV12-4 with TRBJ2-5; 7 bases fit TRBD1. The CDR3 is 13 amino acids. V lost 7 bases to trimming and J lost 1 base; unmatched junction nucleotides: 3. CDR3: CASKTGSQETQYF. The CDR3, as DNA: TGTGCCAGCAAGACAGGGTCCCAAGAGACCCAGTACTTC.

The rearrangement joins TRBV27 to TRBJ2-5; TRBD2 matches at 10 bases. The CDR3 contains 16 residues. Germline trimming cut 0 bases from V and 5 bases from J; bases unmatched to any gene: 6. CDR1 and CDR2 from the germline V gene are MNHEY and SMNVEV (reference sequence). In DNA form, the CDR3 reads TGTGCCAGCAGTTTATCGAGCGGGGGGGTGTGGGAGACCCAGTACTTC. Protein: CASSLSSGGVWETQYF.

A few counts support this clonotype. The chain has TRBV15 and TRBJ2-1, with D perhaps TRBD2 (5 bases). CDR1 and CDR2 (germline): LNHNV, YYDKDF (reference sequence). V dropped 0 bases and J dropped 9 bases, with 18 bases sitting between them. The length of the CDR3 is 16 residues. CDR3 in amino acids: CATSRDPVTSGLEQFF. CDR3 DNA sequence: TGTGCCACCAGCAGAGATCCAGTGACATCAGGACTTGAGCAGTTCTTC.

This clonotype was observed a handful of times. The genes are TRBV3-1 and TRBJ2-6; D remains ambiguous. V shed 5 bases and J shed 0 bases, with 8 bases lying between them. Germline CDR1 reads LGHDT; CDR2 reads YNNKEL (reference sequence). The CDR3 is 15 amino acids. The chain's CDR3 is CASSNQFSGANVLTF. The CDR3 nucleotides are TGTGCCAGCAGCAATCAGTTCTCTGGGGCCAACGTCCTGACTTTC.

Only a few counts were recorded for this clonotype. The V gene is TRBV20-1, the J gene TRBJ1-2, with 9 bases lining up with TRBD1. Germline V gives CDR1 DFQATT, CDR2 SNEGSKA (reference sequence). The CDR3 is made up of 12 amino acids. In nucleotides, the CDR3 is TGCAGGCCGTCGGGACAGGGCTATGGCTACACCTTC. Translated: CRPSGQGYGYTF.